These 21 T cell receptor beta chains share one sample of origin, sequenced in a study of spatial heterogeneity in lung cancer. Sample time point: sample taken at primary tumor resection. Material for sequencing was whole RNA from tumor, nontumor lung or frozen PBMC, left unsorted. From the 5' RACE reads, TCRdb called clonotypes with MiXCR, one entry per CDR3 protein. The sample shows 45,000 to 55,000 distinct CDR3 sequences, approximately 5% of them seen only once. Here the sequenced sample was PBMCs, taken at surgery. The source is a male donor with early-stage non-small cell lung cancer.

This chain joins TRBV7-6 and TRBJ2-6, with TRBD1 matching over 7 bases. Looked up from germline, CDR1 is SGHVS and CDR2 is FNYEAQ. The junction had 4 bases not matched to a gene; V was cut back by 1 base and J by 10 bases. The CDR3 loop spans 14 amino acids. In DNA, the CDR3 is TGTGCCAGCAGCTTAGACGGGACAGTTAACGTCCTGACTTTC. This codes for CASSLDGTVNVLTF.

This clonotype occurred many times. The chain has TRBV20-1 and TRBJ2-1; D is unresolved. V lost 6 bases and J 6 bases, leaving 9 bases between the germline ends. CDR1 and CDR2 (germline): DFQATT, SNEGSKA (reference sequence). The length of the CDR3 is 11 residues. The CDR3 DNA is TGCAGTGCCGCTATTAGCAATGAGCAGTTCTTC. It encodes CSAAISNEQFF.

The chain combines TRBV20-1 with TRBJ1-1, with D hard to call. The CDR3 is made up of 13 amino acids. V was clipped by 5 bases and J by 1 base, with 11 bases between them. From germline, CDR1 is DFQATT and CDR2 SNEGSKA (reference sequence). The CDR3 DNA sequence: TGCAGTGCTGGGATAAGATCGAACACTGAAGCTTTCTTT. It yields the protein CSAGIRSNTEAFF.

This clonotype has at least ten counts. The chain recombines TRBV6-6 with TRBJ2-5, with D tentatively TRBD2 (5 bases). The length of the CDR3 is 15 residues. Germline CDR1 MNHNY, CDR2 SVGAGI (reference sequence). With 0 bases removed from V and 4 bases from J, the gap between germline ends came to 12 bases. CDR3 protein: CASSYSTTTRETQYF. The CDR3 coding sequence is TGTGCCAGCAGTTACTCGACTACCACAAGAGAGACCCAGTACTTC.

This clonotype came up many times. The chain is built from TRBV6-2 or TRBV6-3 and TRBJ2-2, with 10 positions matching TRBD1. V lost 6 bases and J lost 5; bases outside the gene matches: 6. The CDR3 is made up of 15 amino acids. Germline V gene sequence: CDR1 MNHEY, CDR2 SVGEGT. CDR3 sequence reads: CASRGPGQGTGELFF. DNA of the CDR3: TGTGCCAGCAGGGGACCGGGACAGGGGACCGGGGAGCTGTTTTTT.

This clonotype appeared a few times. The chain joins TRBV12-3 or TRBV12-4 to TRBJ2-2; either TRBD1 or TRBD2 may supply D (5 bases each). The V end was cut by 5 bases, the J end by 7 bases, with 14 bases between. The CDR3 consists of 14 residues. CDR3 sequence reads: CASSRDPGLGELFF. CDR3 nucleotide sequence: TGTGCCAGCAGTCGGGACCCCGGCCTCGGGGAGCTGTTTTTT.

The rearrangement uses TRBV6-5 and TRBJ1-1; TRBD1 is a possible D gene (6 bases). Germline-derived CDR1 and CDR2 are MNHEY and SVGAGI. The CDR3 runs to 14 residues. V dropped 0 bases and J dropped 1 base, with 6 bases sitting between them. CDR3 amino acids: CASSYSQGNTEAFF. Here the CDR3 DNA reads TGTGCCAGCAGTTACTCACAGGGGAACACTGAAGCTTTCTTT.

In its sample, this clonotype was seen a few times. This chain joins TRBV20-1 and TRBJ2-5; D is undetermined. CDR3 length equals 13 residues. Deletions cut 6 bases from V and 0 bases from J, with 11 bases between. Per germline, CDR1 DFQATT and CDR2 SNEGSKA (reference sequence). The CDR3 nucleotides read TGCAGTGCCCCTCCCGTCAACCAAGAGACCCAGTACTTC. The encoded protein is CSAPPVNQETQYF.

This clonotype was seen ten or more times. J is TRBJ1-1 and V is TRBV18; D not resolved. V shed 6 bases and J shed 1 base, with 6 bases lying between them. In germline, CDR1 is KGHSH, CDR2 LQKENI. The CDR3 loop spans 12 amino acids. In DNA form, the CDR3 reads TGTGCCAGCTCTCCAGGGAACACTGAAGCTTTCTTT. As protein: CASSPGNTEAFF. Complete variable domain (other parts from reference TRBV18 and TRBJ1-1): NAGVMQNPRHLVRRRGQEARLRCSPMKGHSHVYWYRQLPEEGLKFMVYLQKENIIDESGMPKERFSAEFPKEGPSILRIQQVVRGDSAAYFCASSPGNTEAFFGQGTRLTVV.

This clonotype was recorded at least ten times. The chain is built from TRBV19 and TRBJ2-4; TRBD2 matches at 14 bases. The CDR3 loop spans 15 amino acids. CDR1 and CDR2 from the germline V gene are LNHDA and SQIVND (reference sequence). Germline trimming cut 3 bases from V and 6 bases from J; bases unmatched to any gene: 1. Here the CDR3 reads CASSIGTSGRNIQYF. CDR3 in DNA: TGTGCCAGTAGTATTGGGACTAGCGGGAGAAACATTCAGTACTTC.

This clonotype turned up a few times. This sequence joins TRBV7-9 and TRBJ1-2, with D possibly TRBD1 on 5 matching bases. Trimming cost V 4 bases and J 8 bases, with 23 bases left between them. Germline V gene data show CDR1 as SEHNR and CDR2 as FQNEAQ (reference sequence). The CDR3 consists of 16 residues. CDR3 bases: TGTGCCAGCAGCTCCTCCGGAAGGACATCCACGGAAGGCTACACCTTC. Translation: CASSSSGRTSTEGYTF.

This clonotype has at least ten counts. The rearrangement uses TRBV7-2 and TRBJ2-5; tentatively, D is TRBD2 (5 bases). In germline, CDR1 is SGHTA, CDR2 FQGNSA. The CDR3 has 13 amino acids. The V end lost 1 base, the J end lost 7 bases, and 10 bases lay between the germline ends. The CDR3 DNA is TGTGCCAGCAGCTTAGTACTAGTTGGGACCCAGTACTTC. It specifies CASSLVLVGTQYF.

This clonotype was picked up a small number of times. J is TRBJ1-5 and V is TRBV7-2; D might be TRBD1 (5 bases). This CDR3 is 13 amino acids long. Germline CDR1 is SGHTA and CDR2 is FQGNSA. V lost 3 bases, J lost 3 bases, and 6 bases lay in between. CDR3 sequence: CASSLGDNQPQHF. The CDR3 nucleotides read TGTGCCAGCAGCTTGGGGGACAATCAGCCCCAGCATTTT.

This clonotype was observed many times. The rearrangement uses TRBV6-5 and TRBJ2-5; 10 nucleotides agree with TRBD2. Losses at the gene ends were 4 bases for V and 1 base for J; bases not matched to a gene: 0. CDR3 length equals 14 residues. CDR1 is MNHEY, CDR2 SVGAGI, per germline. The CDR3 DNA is TGTGCCAGCAGTTGGACTAGCGGCCAAGAGACCCAGTACTTC. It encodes CASSWTSGQETQYF.

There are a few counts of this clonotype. The CDR3: CASSRGQPSTDTQYF. CDR3 sequence (DNA): TGTGCCAGCAGCCGAGGACAGCCCAGCACAGATACGCAGTATTTT. The J gene is TRBJ2-3, the V gene TRBV12-3 or TRBV12-4, with D possibly TRBD1 on 6 matching bases. V was trimmed by 6 bases and J by 0 bases, leaving 13 bases between them. The CDR3 contains 15 residues.

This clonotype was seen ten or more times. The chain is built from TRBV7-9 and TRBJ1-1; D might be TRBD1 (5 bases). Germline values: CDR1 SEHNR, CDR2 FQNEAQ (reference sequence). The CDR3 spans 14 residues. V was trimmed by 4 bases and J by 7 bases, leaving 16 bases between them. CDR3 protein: CASSSGTSLGEAFF. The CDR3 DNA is TGTGCCAGCAGCTCTGGGACTTCCCTTGGTGAAGCTTTCTTT.

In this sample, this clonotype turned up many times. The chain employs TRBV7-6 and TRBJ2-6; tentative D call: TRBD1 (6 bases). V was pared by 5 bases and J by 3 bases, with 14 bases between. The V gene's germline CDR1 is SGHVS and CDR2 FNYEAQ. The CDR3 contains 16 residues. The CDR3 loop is CASSITQGRGANVLTF. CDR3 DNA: TGTGCCAGCAGCATAACCCAGGGGCGTGGGGCCAACGTCCTGACTTTC.

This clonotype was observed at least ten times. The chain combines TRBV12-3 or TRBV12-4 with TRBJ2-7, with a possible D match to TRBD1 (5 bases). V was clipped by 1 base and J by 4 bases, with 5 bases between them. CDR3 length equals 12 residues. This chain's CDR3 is CASSLEGYEQYF. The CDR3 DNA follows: TGTGCCAGCAGTTTAGAGGGGTACGAGCAGTACTTC.

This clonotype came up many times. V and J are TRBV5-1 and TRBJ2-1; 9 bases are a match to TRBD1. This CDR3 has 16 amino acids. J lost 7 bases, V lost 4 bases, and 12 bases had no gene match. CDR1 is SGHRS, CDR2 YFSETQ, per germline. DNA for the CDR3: TGCGCCAGCAGCCTGGAAGGGACAGGGTCTTGGAATGAGCAGTTCTTC. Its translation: CASSLEGTGSWNEQFF.

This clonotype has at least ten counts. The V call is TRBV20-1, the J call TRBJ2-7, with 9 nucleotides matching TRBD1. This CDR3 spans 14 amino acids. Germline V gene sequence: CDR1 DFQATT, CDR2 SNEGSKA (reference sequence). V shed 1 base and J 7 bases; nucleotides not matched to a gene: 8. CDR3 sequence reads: CSARGGTGFWEQYF. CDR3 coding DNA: TGCAGTGCTAGAGGGGGGACAGGGTTCTGGGAGCAGTACTTC.

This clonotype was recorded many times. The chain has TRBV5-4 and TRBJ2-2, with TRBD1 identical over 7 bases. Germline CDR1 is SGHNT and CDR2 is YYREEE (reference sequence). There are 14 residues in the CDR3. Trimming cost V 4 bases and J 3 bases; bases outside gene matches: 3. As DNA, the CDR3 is TGTGCCAGCAGCAGGACAGGACACACCGGGGAGCTGTTTTTT. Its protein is CASSRTGHTGELFF.